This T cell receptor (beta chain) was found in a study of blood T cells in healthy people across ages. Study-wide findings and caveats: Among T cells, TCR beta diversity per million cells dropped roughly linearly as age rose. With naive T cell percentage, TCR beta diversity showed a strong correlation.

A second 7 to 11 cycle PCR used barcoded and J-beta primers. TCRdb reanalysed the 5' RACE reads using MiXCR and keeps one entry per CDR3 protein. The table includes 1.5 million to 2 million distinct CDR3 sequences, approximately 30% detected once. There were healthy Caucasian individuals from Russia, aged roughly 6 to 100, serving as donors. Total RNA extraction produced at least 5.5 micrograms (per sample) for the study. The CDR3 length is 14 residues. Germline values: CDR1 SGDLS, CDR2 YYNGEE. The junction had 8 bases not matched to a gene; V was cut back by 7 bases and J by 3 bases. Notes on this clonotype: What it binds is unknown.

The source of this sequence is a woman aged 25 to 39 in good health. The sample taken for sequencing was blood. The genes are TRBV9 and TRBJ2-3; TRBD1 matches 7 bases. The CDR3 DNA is TGTGCCAGCGAGAAGGGGACAGTTACAGATACGCAGTATTTT. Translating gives CASEKGTVTDTQYF.